This is a list of T cell receptor beta chains from one sample in a study of blood T cell repertoires in COVID-19. Clones were read by immunoSEQ multiplex PCR, and TCRdb kept only the in-frame ones, dropping some. Of 100,000 to 150,000 clones listed, more than 75% are singletons. Sequenced input: peripheral blood. The receptors were sampled from a woman in her seventies with COVID-19, enrolled during active disease. The CDR3 runs from the conserved cysteine through the conserved F or W. The D gene is left open where the match is weak. Clone size is stated in some rows and not others, as once, few, many or a class when expanded.

v_gene	j_gene	abundance	d_gene	CDR3nt	CDR3aa
TRBV5-1	TRBJ2-7	-	TRBD1	TGCGCCAGCAGCTTAATGACCGGGACAGTCTCCTACGAGCAGTACTTC	CASSLMTGTVSYEQYF
TRBV5-1	TRBJ2-2	-	-	TGCGCCAGCAGCGTGGGACAGAACACCGGGGAGCTGTTTTTT	CASSVGQNTGELFF
TRBV6-5	TRBJ1-3	-	-	TGTGCCAGCAGTCAGCGTCGGGGATCTGGAAACACCATATATTTT	CASSQRRGSGNTIYF
TRBV10-2	TRBJ1-1	-	-	TGCGCCAGCAGTGATGTGCAGAAGGGCAGGGGCACTGAAGCTTTCTTT	CASSDVQKGRGTEAFF
TRBV6-1	TRBJ1-2	-	-	TGTGCCAGCAGTGAAGGGGTCGTCGGGACTGCAAACTACTATGGCTACACCTTC	CASSEGVVGTANYYGYTF
TRBV18	TRBJ2-2	-	TRBD2	TGTGCCAGCTCACCCCCAAGCGGGGGATACACCGGGGAGCTGTTTTTT	CASSPPSGGYTGELFF
TRBV5-8	TRBJ1-3	-	TRBD1	TGTGCCAGCAGCTTTACCCGGGACAGCGGAAACACCATATATTTT	CASSFTRDSGNTIYF
TRBV6-6	TRBJ2-7	-	-	TGTGCCAGCAGCCTCAACAGGGACCCCTACGAGCAGTACTTC	CASSLNRDPYEQYF
TRBV5-1	TRBJ1-6	-	-	TGCGCCAGCAGCTTGGGGGTGGCGAGCGATTCACCCCTCCACTTT	CASSLGVASDSPLHF
TRBV30	TRBJ2-1	-	-	TGTGCCTGGAGTGATGGCTATGAGCAGTTCTTC	CAWSDGYEQFF
TRBV6-5	TRBJ2-2	-	-	TGTGCCAGCAGTCGACAACAGGACACCGGGGAGCTGTTTTTT	CASSRQQDTGELFF
TRBV3-1/TRBV3-2	TRBJ2-5	few	-	TGTGCCAGCAGCCGGTCCCCTCGGGCGGGAGAGACCCAGTACTTC	CASSRSPRAGETQYF
TRBV2	TRBJ1-1	-	-	TGTGCCAGCAGCCTGGACAGGAACACTGAAGCTTTCTTT	CASSLDRNTEAFF
TRBV28	TRBJ1-1	-	-	TGTGCCAGCAGTTCCTGGGACTTCCCTCTTGGGACTGAAGCTTTCTTT	CASSSWDFPLGTEAFF
TRBV2	TRBJ1-1	-	TRBD1	TGTGCCAGCAGTGCCCTGACAGGGGTTGGCGCTGAAGCTTTCTTT	CASSALTGVGAEAFF
TRBV27	TRBJ1-5	-	TRBD1	TGTGCCAGCAGTAGACAGGGGGATCAGCCCCAGCATTTT	CASSRQGDQPQHF
TRBV27	TRBJ1-4	-	-	TGTGCCAGCAGTTTATACGGAGCAACTAATGAAAAACTGTTTTTT	CASSLYGATNEKLFF
TRBV5-4	TRBJ1-6	few	-	TGTGCCACCAGCCGTCCGGAGTATAATTCACCCCTCCACTTT	CATSRPEYNSPLHF
TRBV6-8	TRBJ2-7	-	TRBD1	TGTGCCAGCAGTACCCGAACTCTACAGGGGGCGAGAGTCAACGAGCAGTACTTC	CASSTRTLQGARVNEQYF
TRBV19	TRBJ2-2	-	-	TGTGCCAGTATTTCAGGGCGGACCACCGGGGAGCTGTTTTTT	CASISGRTTGELFF
TRBV5-4	TRBJ1-1	-	-	TGTGCCAGCAGCTTGGATTTGACAGCGACTGAAGCTTTCTTT	CASSLDLTATEAFF
TRBV3-1/TRBV3-2	TRBJ1-5	once	-	TGTGCCAGCAGCCAAATGATGGGGGGAGAACAGCCCCAGCATTTT	CASSQMMGGEQPQHF
TRBV2	TRBJ1-2	few	TRBD1	TGTGCCAGCAGTGAAGGGGACAGGGCCTATGGCTACACCTTC	CASSEGDRAYGYTF
TRBV19	TRBJ2-1	-	TRBD2	TGTGCCAGTAGTTTCCTAGCGGGGGGCCCCTTGCCGAATGAGCAGTTCTTC	CASSFLAGGPLPNEQFF
TRBV2	TRBJ1-4	-	TRBD1	TGTGCCAGCAATAACCCCTTCGGGGACAGGGCTGAAAAACTGTTTTTT	CASNNPFGDRAEKLFF
TRBV15	TRBJ2-7	-	-	TGTGCCACCAGCAGAGATACCCGGAGGAACGAGCAGTACTTC	CATSRDTRRNEQYF
TRBV6-5	TRBJ1-6	-	-	TGTGCCAGCAGTTATATTCACAGCTCTATTTCCCTCCACTTT	CASSYIHSSISLHF
TRBV3-1/TRBV3-2	TRBJ1-4	-	TRBD1	TGTGCCAGCAGCCCTACTCGACAGGGTAGATTTCCATATGAAAAACTGTTTTTT	CASSPTRQGRFPYEKLFF
TRBV5-1	TRBJ2-1	-	TRBD2	TGCGCCAGCAGCTTGGTTGCGGGGGGCTACAATGAGCAGTTCTTC	CASSLVAGGYNEQFF
TRBV20-1	TRBJ2-3	-	TRBD2	TGCAGTGCTAGTCCCCAGCGGGGGCGCACAGATACGCAGTATTTT	CSASPQRGRTDTQYF
TRBV7-9	TRBJ1-6	-	TRBD1	TGTGCCAGCAGCTTACCGCAGGGGGCGAATTCACCCCTCCACTTT	CASSLPQGANSPLHF
TRBV30	TRBJ1-1	once	-	TGTGCCTGGGGGCTACAGGGTAACACTGAAGCTTTCTTT	CAWGLQGNTEAFF
TRBV19	TRBJ1-4	-	-	TGTGCCAGTAGTATCGGTGAAAAACTGTTTTTT	CASSIGEKLFF
TRBV5-1	TRBJ1-1	-	-	TGCGCCAGCAGCTCCCCGACAGGAGAGAACACTGAAGCTTTCTTT	CASSSPTGENTEAFF
TRBV10-2	TRBJ1-2	-	-	TGCGCCAGCAGTGGAATTGGGACACTACAGACTAACTATGGCTACACCTTC	CASSGIGTLQTNYGYTF
TRBV5-1	TRBJ1-1	-	-	TGCGCCAGCAGCGGCCGGGACTCTGAAGCTTTCTTT	CASSGRDSEAFF
TRBV30	TRBJ1-1	-	TRBD1	TGTGCCTGGAGTGTATTTTCTCCGACAGGGGCTATGAACACTGAAGCTTTCTTT	CAWSVFSPTGAMNTEAFF
TRBV5-5	TRBJ1-2	few	-	TGTGCCAGCAGCTGGACTTCGACAGGATCCTATGGCTACACCTTC	CASSWTSTGSYGYTF
TRBV2	TRBJ2-5	once	-	TGTGCCAGCAGTGGGGGACTCCCCCCCCACTTC	CASSGGLPPHF